This TCR beta chain was identified in a study of blood T cell repertoires in COVID-19. Whole-study context: T cells, B-cell-depleted T cells, or PBMCs provided the cDNA or gDNA that served as material.

V shed 1 base, J shed 4 bases, and the junction held 0 bases outside the gene matches. CDR1 is LGHNT and CDR2 is FRNRAP in the germline V gene. The CDR3 consists of 16 residues. The authors' processing: Amplification of reference gene primers provided the estimated nucleated cell counts. Sequencing was performed with immunoSEQ multiplex PCR; in TCRdb, only in-frame clones are kept and a portion is missing. V and J calls plus clone size are reproduced from that table; the DNA served to infer D and trimming. This table holds tens of thousands of clones, 75% to 95% found once. The TCR originated in a human donor with active COVID-19. The donor label of this sample is uncertain. The chain couples TRBV12-5 to TRBJ2-3; TRBD2 aligns across 15 bases. Material for sequencing was peripheral blood. CDR3 loop: CASGLGTSGGADTQYF. The CDR3 bases are TGTGCTAGTGGTTTGGGGACTAGCGGGGGGGCAGATACGCAGTATTTT.